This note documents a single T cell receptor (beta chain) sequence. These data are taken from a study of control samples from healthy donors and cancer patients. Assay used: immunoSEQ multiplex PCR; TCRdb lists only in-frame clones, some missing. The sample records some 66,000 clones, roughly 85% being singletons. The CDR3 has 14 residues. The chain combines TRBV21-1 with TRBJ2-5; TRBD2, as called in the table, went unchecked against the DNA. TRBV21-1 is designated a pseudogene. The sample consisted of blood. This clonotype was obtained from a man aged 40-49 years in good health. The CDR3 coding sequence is TGTGCCAGCCCTGGAGGTATGGCTCAAGAGACCCAGTACTTC. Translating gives CASPGGMAQETQYF.